The rows below give T cell receptor beta chains drawn from one sample of a study of CD8+CD57+ T cells in acquired aplastic anemia. Each CDR3 protein is one row after TCRdb ran MiXCR on the reads. This table holds around 200,000 distinct CDR3 sequences, less than 60% found once. Sequencing was performed on sorted CD4+, CD8+, or CD8+CD57+ T cells (not recorded which) from PBMCs. These receptors were obtained from a human donor with aplastic anemia. The CDR3 runs from the conserved cysteine through the conserved F or W.

j_gene	v_gene	CDR3aa
TRBJ1-2	TRBV2	CASSQNSREHTF
TRBJ2-1	TRBV7-6	CASSLPMGHYNEQFF
TRBJ1-1	TRBV25-1	CASSEFGQGSTNEAFF
TRBJ2-6	TRBV6-2/TRBV6-3	CASSLTGIGANVLTF
TRBJ1-2	TRBV20-1	CSAREARGQPYGYTF
TRBJ2-7	TRBV2	CARDREEQYF
TRBJ2-7	TRBV7-2	CANSLERGTYEQYF
TRBJ1-6	TRBV20-1	CSARKETGDNSPLHF
TRBJ1-1	TRBV7-2	CASSLEAGENTEAFF
TRBJ2-3	TRBV24-1	CATSAIAGVSADTQYF
TRBJ2-1	TRBV2	CASSGGGSYNEQFF
TRBJ2-7	TRBV27	CASSLYGQAFEQYF